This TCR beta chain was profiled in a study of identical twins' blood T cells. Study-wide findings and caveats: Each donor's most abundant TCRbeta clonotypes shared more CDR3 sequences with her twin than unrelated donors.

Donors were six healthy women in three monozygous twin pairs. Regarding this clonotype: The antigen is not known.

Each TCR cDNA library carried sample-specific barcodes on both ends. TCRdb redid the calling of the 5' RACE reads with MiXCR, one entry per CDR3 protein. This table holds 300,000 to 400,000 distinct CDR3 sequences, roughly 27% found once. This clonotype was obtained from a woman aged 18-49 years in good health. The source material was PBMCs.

CDR3 bases: TGTGCCAGCAGTTTGACACAAAAGCAGTTCTTC. Translation gives CASSLTQKQFF. The chain recombines TRBV6-2 or TRBV6-3 with TRBJ2-1; unclear D gene. Between the trimmed V and J ends, which lost 4 bases and 11 bases, there was a span of 9 bases. The CDR3 runs to 11 residues. The germline CDR1 and CDR2 sequences are MNHEY and SVGEGT.